The 31 T cell receptor beta chains below were found in one sample sequenced in a study of T cell repertoires in cytomegalovirus infection. No antigen has been identified for these receptors. From the reads, TCRdb called clonotypes with MiXCR, one entry per CDR3 protein. The top ten clones hold 59% of a sample with tens of thousands of distinct CDR3 sequences, less than 30% of them seen once. Sequenced material: CD8+ T cells from cultured PBMCs, taken from culture after CMV antigen stimulation. The receptor source for this set is a human donor in good health (CMV status not recorded). Some clones in this sample may be carry-over from other donors' samples.

The V and J genes are TRBV6-8 and TRBJ2-5, with 7 positions matching TRBD2. The CDR3 spans 15 residues. Germline CDR1 MNHGY, CDR2 SAAAGT. V shed 2 bases and J 2 bases; nucleotides not matched to a gene: 5. The chain's CDR3 is CASSYTGGGQETQYF. CDR3 DNA: TGTGCCAGCAGTTACACGGGAGGAGGGCAAGAGACCCAGTACTTC.

The V and J genes are TRBV6-2 or TRBV6-3 and TRBJ2-2; TRBD1 might be the D (6 bases). Trimming left V 2 bases short and J 5 bases short, with 12 bases between. The CDR3 extends over 15 amino acids. Germline CDR1 is MNHEY and CDR2 is SVGEGT. Here the CDR3 reads CASSYILTGTGELFF. In DNA form, the CDR3 reads TGTGCCAGCAGTTACATACTAACAGGGACCGGGGAGCTGTTTTTT.

CDR3 coding DNA: TGTGCCATCAGTGAGTCTGAGGTTAGCTCCTACAATGAGCAGTTCTTC. Residues: CAISESEVSSYNEQFF. This rearrangement joins TRBV10-3 to TRBJ2-1; D ambiguous. The CDR3 covers 16 residues. Germline CDR1 and CDR2: ENHRY and SYGVKD. V was trimmed by 0 bases and J by 0 bases, leaving 9 bases between them.

The sample holds a few counts of this clonotype. V is TRBV7-2 and J is TRBJ2-7; TRBD1 agrees at 11 bases. Per germline, CDR1 SGHTA and CDR2 FQGNSA. V lost 5 bases and J lost 0; bases outside the gene matches: 3. The CDR3 has 15 residues. The CDR3 DNA is TGTGCCAGCAGCCCCGGGACAGGGGGCTCCTACGAGCAGTACTTC. This sequence encodes CASSPGTGGSYEQYF. The variable domain in full, completed from reference TRBV7-2 and TRBJ2-7, reads GAGVSQSPSNKVTEKGKDVELRCDPISGHTALYWYRQSLGQGLEFLIYFQGNSAPDKSGLPSDRFSAERTGGSVSTLTIQRTQQEDSAVYLCASSPGTGGSYEQYFGPGTRLTVT.

This clonotype was counted at least ten times. The chain has TRBV4-1 and TRBJ2-5, with a weak D call TRBD1 (5 bases). Germline CDR1 and CDR2: MGHRA and YSYEKL. Trimming stripped 0 bases from V and 12 bases from J, with 17 bases between. The CDR3 contains 14 residues. The DNA of the CDR3 is TGCGCCAGCAGCCAAGACAGGGCAAATAATTACAAGTACTTC. Translating gives CASSQDRANNYKYF.

The table lists this clonotype with many counts. This chain uses TRBV7-9 with TRBJ2-1; TRBD2 matches at 14 bases. The CDR3 sequence is 18 residues long. V was clipped by 6 bases and J by 2 bases; unmatched bases: 9. Per germline, CDR1 SEHNR and CDR2 FQNEAQ (reference sequence). CDR3 in DNA: TGTGCCAGCAGAAAGGGACTAGCGGGAGTGCTGCCCTACAATGAGCAGTTCTTC. Translation gives CASRKGLAGVLPYNEQFF.

The chain combines TRBV7-8 with TRBJ1-1, with D hard to call. The CDR3 totals 15 residues. Germline V lookup: CDR1 SGHVS, CDR2 FQNEAQ. V was pared by 2 bases and J by 0 bases, with 10 bases between. The CDR3, as DNA: TGTGCCAGCAGCTTATTCCGAAACATGAACACTGAAGCTTTCTTT. It is translated as CASSLFRNMNTEAFF.

The chain links TRBV13 to TRBJ1-2, with TRBD1 matching over 7 bases. Looked up from germline, CDR1 is PRHDT and CDR2 is FYEKMQ (reference sequence). The CDR3 is 14 residues long. Trimming cost V 1 base and J 3 bases; bases outside gene matches: 2. CDR3 region: CASSLEQGYYGYTF. DNA of the CDR3: TGTGCCAGCAGCTTAGAACAGGGGTACTATGGCTACACCTTC.

The V and J genes are TRBV6-2 or TRBV6-3 and TRBJ1-1; D gene uncertain. Germline values: CDR1 MNHEY, CDR2 SVGEGT. The V end was cut by 5 bases, the J end by 1 base, with 14 bases between. The length of the CDR3 is 15 residues. CDR3 sequence: CASSGRLRENTEAFF. The CDR3 DNA reads TGTGCCAGCAGTGGCCGATTACGGGAGAACACTGAAGCTTTCTTT.

At least ten counts were recorded for this clonotype. The chain is built from TRBV5-6 and TRBJ2-1; no reliable D call. V lost 2 bases to trimming and J lost 7 bases, with 7 bases between them. Germline assignment: CDR1 SGHDT and CDR2 YYEEEE. This CDR3 has 12 amino acids. DNA for the CDR3: TGTGCCAGCAGCTTCAACGAGAATGAGCAGTTCTTC. Residues: CASSFNENEQFF.

This clonotype came up many times. The chain links TRBV14 to TRBJ1-2; 7 bases are a match to TRBD1. V lost 5 bases, J lost 4 bases, and 7 bases stayed unmatched. This CDR3 is 14 amino acids long. Germline-derived CDR1 and CDR2 are SGHDN and FVKESK. CDR3 nucleotides: TGTGCCAGCAGCACAGACGGGACAGTCTATGGCTACACCTTC. This translates into CASSTDGTVYGYTF.

This chain joins TRBV7-6 and TRBJ2-4; D may be TRBD1 or TRBD2 (7 bases each). Germline CDR1 SGHVS, CDR2 FNYEAQ. V shed 6 bases and J shed 2 bases, with 17 bases lying between them. There are 16 residues in the CDR3. CDR3 in amino acids: CASSLQGGPTKNIQYF. CDR3 nucleotides: TGTGCCAGCAGTCTCCAGGGGGGGCCGACCAAAAACATTCAGTACTTC.

This clonotype was seen more than once but under ten times. V and J are TRBV6-6 and TRBJ1-6, with 7 bases identical to TRBD1. J lost 4 bases, V lost 4 bases, and 4 bases had no gene match. The CDR3 extends over 15 amino acids. The germline CDR1 and CDR2 sequences are MNHNY and SVGAGI (reference sequence). The CDR3 sequence: CASSSGTDYNSPLHF. In DNA form, the CDR3 reads TGTGCCAGCAGTTCCGGGACAGATTATAATTCACCCCTCCACTTT.

This clonotype was counted once. An end of the junction does not agree with germline; a read error may underlie this. The chain uses TRBV11-3 and TRBJ2-2; D is possibly TRBD1 (7 bases). The CDR3 has 16 residues. Germline V gene data show CDR1 as SGHNT and CDR2 as YENEEA. CDR3 sequence: CASSSRNRGLSKEPFF. In DNA form, the CDR3 reads TGTGCCAGCAGCTCCCGGAACAGGGGACTCTCCAAGGAGCCGTTTTTT.

This clonotype was found many times. This CDR3 is CASSSQGKGTEAFF. CDR3 DNA sequence: TGTGCCAGCAGTTCCCAGGGGAAGGGCACTGAAGCTTTCTTT. J is TRBJ1-1 and V is TRBV12-3 or TRBV12-4; perhaps TRBD1 as D (6 bases). The CDR3 length is 14 residues. Trimming cost V 4 bases and J 4 bases, with 13 bases left between them.

This clonotype was seen a few times. The chain recombines TRBV2 with TRBJ2-1, with D tentatively TRBD1 (5 bases). V was shortened by 4 bases and J by 4 bases, with 20 bases between the two germline ends. CDR3 length: 17 amino acids. The germline V gene encodes CDR1 SNHLY and CDR2 FYNNEI. The CDR3 nucleotides are TGTGCCAGCAGTGCCCAGGGTGTAGACGGGTTGTACAATGAGCAGTTCTTC. This translates into CASSAQGVDGLYNEQFF.

The chain joins TRBV27 to TRBJ2-1; D is possibly TRBD1 (5 bases). Trimming removed 2 bases at V and 9 bases at J, with 17 bases between. CDR1 MNHEY and CDR2 SMNVEV come from the germline V gene (reference sequence). The CDR3 sequence is 15 residues long. CDR3 nucleotides: TGTGCCAGCAGTTTAACTCGTGGCAGGGAAGGTGAGCAGTTCTTC. Translating it yields CASSLTRGREGEQFF.

CDR3 DNA sequence: TGCAGTGCCTGCCAAAGCGGTCGCTCCTACAATGAGCAGTTCTTC. It encodes CSACQSGRSYNEQFF. The chain combines TRBV20-1 with TRBJ2-1; TRBD2 is a possible D gene (5 bases). The CDR3 extends over 15 amino acids. Germline CDR1 reads DFQATT; CDR2 reads SNEGSKA (reference sequence). With 6 bases removed from V and 0 bases from J, the gap between germline ends came to 15 bases.

V usage is TRBV6-5 and J usage is TRBJ2-1; 12 bases match TRBD2. Germline trimming cut 0 bases from V and 0 bases from J; bases unmatched to any gene: 3. The CDR3 contains 18 residues. Germline assignment: CDR1 MNHEY and CDR2 SVGAGI. The CDR3 loop reads CASSYSGLAGSSYNEQFF. The DNA for the CDR3 is TGTGCCAGCAGTTACTCCGGACTAGCGGGGAGCTCCTACAATGAGCAGTTCTTC.

In its sample, this clonotype was seen once. The rearrangement uses TRBV2 and TRBJ2-7; D not resolved. This CDR3 has 13 amino acids. V gave up 5 bases and J gave up 1 base, with 9 bases separating them. In germline, CDR1 is SNHLY, CDR2 FYNNEI. CDR3 DNA: TGTGCCAGCAGTACCCAGGATTCCTACGAGCAGTACTTC. Translated: CASSTQDSYEQYF. Full variable domain (remainder filled in from reference TRBV2 and TRBJ2-7): EPEVTQTPSHQVTQMGQEVILRCVPISNHLYFYWYRQILGQKVEFLVSFYNNEISEKSEIFDDQFSVERPDGSNFTLKIRSTKLEDSAMYFCASSTQDSYEQYFGPGTRLTVT.

This clonotype was found many times. The chain employs TRBV19 and TRBJ1-1, with D possibly TRBD1 on 6 matching bases. CDR3 length: 16 residues. CDR1 is LNHDA and CDR2 is SQIVND in the germline V gene (reference sequence). The germline V and J ends were trimmed by 4 bases and 2 bases, with 17 bases remaining between them. CDR3 amino acids: CASSTYLRGGNTEAFF. In nucleotides, the CDR3 is TGTGCCAGTAGTACCTACCTCCGGGGGGGCAACACTGAAGCTTTCTTT.

At least ten counts were recorded for this clonotype. This chain links TRBV7-2 with TRBJ2-7; no reliable D call. The V end lost 1 base, the J end lost 4 bases, and 14 bases lay between the germline ends. This CDR3 has 15 amino acids. Germline assignment: CDR1 SGHTA and CDR2 FQGNSA. Written as DNA, the CDR3 is TGTGCCAGCAGCTTAGAATTTCCAACCCATTACGAGCAGTACTTC. Its protein product is CASSLEFPTHYEQYF.

The CDR3 reads CAWSVVAGGPSEQFF. CDR3 nucleotides: TGTGCCTGGAGTGTAGTAGCGGGGGGGCCGAGTGAGCAGTTCTTC. The chain recombines TRBV30 with TRBJ2-1, with TRBD2 matching over 11 bases. The trim removed 0 bases at V and 9 bases at J, leaving 7 bases unmatched. CDR3 size: 15 residues. The germline gives CDR1 GTSNPN, CDR2 SVGIG (reference sequence).

This clonotype has more than one count but fewer than ten. The rearrangement uses TRBV10-2 and TRBJ2-1; 10 nucleotides match TRBD2. The germline V gene has CDR1 WSHSY and CDR2 SAAADI. This CDR3 region has 20 residues. V lost 2 bases and J lost 8; bases outside the gene matches: 21. The CDR3 bases are TGCGCCAGCAGTGAGCCCCCCGGGGAGCGGGAGGGGGATTACGTAGATGAGCAGTTCTTC. Its translation is CASSEPPGEREGDYVDEQFF.

This clonotype has only one observation. This chain joins TRBV7-2 and TRBJ1-1, with a tentative D call TRBD1 (6 bases). The CDR3 sequence is 16 residues long. Trimming removed 1 base from V and 12 bases from J, with 24 bases in between. Germline loops: CDR1 SGHTA, CDR2 FQGNSA. The CDR3 loop is CASSLGGLGRDTESFF. In DNA, the CDR3 is TGTGCCAGCAGCTTAGGGGGGTTGGGACGGGACACTGAGTCTTTCTTT.

This clonotype appeared once. J is TRBJ2-2 and V is TRBV7-2; 7 nucleotides line up with TRBD1. The J segment lost 2 bases and the V segment lost 5 bases, leaving 8 bases of the junction unmatched. The length of the CDR3 is 16 residues. The germline V gene has CDR1 SGHTA and CDR2 FQGNSA. This CDR3 reads CASSDHRDSNTGELFF. Here the CDR3 DNA reads TGTGCCAGCAGCGACCACCGGGACAGCAACACCGGGGAGCTGTTTTTT.

The CDR3 DNA sequence: TGTGCCAGCAGTGAAAGACAGGGCAAAAACATTCAGTACTTC. This codes for CASSERQGKNIQYF. This chain connects TRBV6-1 to TRBJ2-4, with TRBD1 matching 7 bases. Germline-derived CDR1 and CDR2 are MNHNS and SASEGT. The CDR3 spans 14 residues. V was clipped by 2 bases and J by 3 bases; unmatched bases: 1.

This clonotype appeared a single time. The J gene is TRBJ2-1, the V gene TRBV11-2; 7 bases fit TRBD2. The length of the CDR3 is 14 residues. The germline CDR1 and CDR2 sequences are SGHAT and FQNNGV. Trimming took 1 base from V and 7 from J; bases not matched to a gene: 4. CDR3 region: CASSLAGRENEQFF. CDR3 in DNA: TGTGCCAGCAGCTTAGCCGGGCGGGAGAATGAGCAGTTCTTC. The complete variable domain, with remaining parts taken from reference TRBV11-2 and TRBJ2-1, reads EAGVAQSPRYKIIEKRQSVAFWCNPISGHATLYWYQQILGQGPKLLIQFQNNGVVDDSQLPKDRFSAERLKGVDSTLKIQPAKLEDSAVYLCASSLAGRENEQFFGPGTRLTVL.

The rearrangement uses TRBV6-1 and TRBJ2-6, with D possibly matching TRBD1 (6 bases). The CDR3 consists of 18 residues. Germline CDR1 is MNHNS and CDR2 is SASEGT. V lost 4 bases, J lost 1 base, and 17 bases lay in between. CDR3 nucleotides: TGTGCCAGCAGTGTAAAGGGACATCCAGATTCTGGGGCCAACGTCCTGACTTTC. Its protein product is CASSVKGHPDSGANVLTF.

This clonotype has a handful of counts. The chain combines TRBV4-3 with TRBJ1-5, with a weak D call TRBD1 (5 bases). V gave up 0 bases and J gave up 5 bases, with 11 bases separating them. CDR1 is LGHNA, CDR2 YSLEER, per germline. The CDR3 loop spans 15 amino acids. CDR3 DNA sequence: TGCGCCAGCAGCCAAGACCGGACACGGGATCAGCCCCAGCATTTT. Translation: CASSQDRTRDQPQHF.

Many counts were recorded for this clonotype. V usage is TRBV12-3 or TRBV12-4 and J usage is TRBJ2-5, with TRBD1 identical over 7 bases. The CDR3 has 13 residues. The V segment lost 5 bases and the J segment 6 bases; nucleotides outside the gene matches: 6. The CDR3 DNA sequence: TGTGCCAGCAGTCCAGACAGGGTGAAGACCCAGTACTTC. Translated, it gives CASSPDRVKTQYF.